This entry features one T cell receptor (beta chain) sequence. The target antigen is unknown. Here immunoSEQ multiplex PCR was the method, and the copy in TCRdb shows in-frame clones only, minus some. The profile shows approximately 150,000 clones, 70% to 90% of them singletons. The junction had 3 bases not matched to a gene; V was cut back by 2 bases and J by 8 bases. This CDR3 has 13 residues. The germline V gene has CDR1 ENHRY and CDR2 SYGVKD. This specimen belongs to a study of T cell responses to AZD1222 COVID-19 vaccine. Whole-study findings and limits: The CD4 TCRs associated with vaccination extended across spike and predominated at 160-218 and 743-854.

The sequence came from an adult who received the MenACWY meningococcal vaccine as a control. The sequencing used peripheral blood, collected 28 days after the second dose of the MenACWY control vaccine. The J gene is TRBJ1-3, the V gene TRBV10-3, with TRBD1 matching over 7 bases. The CDR3 DNA follows: TGTGCCATCAGTGAGCAGGGGGAGGACACCATATATTTT. As protein: CAISEQGEDTIYF.